This T cell receptor beta chain was sequenced for a study of blood T cell repertoires in COVID-19. Repertoires were generated with immunoSEQ multiplex PCR, while TCRdb's copy carries only in-frame clones and drops some. The sample shows some 250,000 clones, 75% to 90% of them seen only once. The V end lost 0 bases, the J end lost 1 base, and 12 bases lay between the germline ends. Germline V lookup: CDR1 SGHRS, CDR2 YFSETQ. The CDR3 length is 16 residues. This chain links TRBV5-1 with TRBJ2-3; D possibly corresponds to TRBD2 (5 bases). The receptor was isolated from a woman aged 25-40 years who had recovered from COVID-19. What was sequenced was peripheral blood. For the CDR3, the DNA is TGCGCCAGCAGCTTGGCCCTAGCCCCTCGCACAGATACGCAGTATTTT. Its translation is CASSLALAPRTDTQYF.